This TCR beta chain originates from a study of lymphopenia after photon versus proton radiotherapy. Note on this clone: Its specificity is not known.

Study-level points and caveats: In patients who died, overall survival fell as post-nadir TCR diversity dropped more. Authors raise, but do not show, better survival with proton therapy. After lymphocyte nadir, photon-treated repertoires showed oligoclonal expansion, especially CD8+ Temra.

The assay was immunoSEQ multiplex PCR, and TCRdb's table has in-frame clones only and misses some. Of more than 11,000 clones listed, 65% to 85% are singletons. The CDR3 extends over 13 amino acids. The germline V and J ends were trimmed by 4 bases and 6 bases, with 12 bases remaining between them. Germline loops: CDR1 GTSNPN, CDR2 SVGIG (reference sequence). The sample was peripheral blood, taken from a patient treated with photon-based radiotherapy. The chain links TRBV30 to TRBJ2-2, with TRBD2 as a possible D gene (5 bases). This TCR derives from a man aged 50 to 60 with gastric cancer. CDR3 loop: CAWTSAGAGELFF. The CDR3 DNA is TGTGCCTGGACTTCTGCGGGCGCCGGGGAGCTGTTTTTT.